This is a list of T cell receptor beta chains from one sample in a study of blood T cell repertoires in COVID-19. Repertoires were generated with immunoSEQ multiplex PCR, while TCRdb's copy carries only in-frame clones and drops some. The sample has 90,000 to 120,000 clones; more than 80% are singletons. The specimen was peripheral blood. The source is a middle-aged man with active or convalescent COVID-19. Each CDR3 is given with its conserved first and last residue. D genes are given only for firm matches. Not every row has a clone size; where given, it reads once, few, many or a size class.

CDR3 DNA	CDR3 protein	clone size	D gene	V gene	J gene	CDR3 length
TGTGCCAGCAGTGACTCTGGGGGCTCAAACTATGGCTACACCTTC	CASSDSGGSNYGYTF	-	-	TRBV6-4	TRBJ1-2	15
TGTGCCAGCAGCAGGGTGGAGGGTCAGCCCCAGCATTTT	CASSRVEGQPQHF	-	-	TRBV7-2	TRBJ1-5	13
TGCGCCCGCAGCCAGGGGGGGGGATCCGACCCGGATACGCAGTATTTT	CARSQGGGSDPDTQYF	-	-	TRBV4-1	TRBJ2-3	16
TGTGCCAGCAGCTGGGGGACTAGCGGGAGAGATACGCAGTATTTT	CASSWGTSGRDTQYF	-	TRBD2	TRBV7-9	TRBJ2-3	15
TGTGCCAGCAGTGAGTGGTCGGGTTCGGGAAACACCATATATTTT	CASSEWSGSGNTIYF	-	-	TRBV6-1	TRBJ1-3	15
TGTGCCAGCAGCCCCGGCGGGGGAGGTAGGGAGACCCAGTACTTC	CASSPGGGGRETQYF	-	TRBD2	TRBV6-5	TRBJ2-5	15
TGTGCCAGCAGCCAAGTTGGGGGTCAGGGAGGTGAAAAACTGTTTTTT	CASSQVGGQGGEKLFF	-	-	TRBV3-1/TRBV3-2	TRBJ1-4	16
TGTGCCAGCAGTTACTCCGAGAGGACTGAAGCTTTCTTT	CASSYSERTEAFF	-	-	TRBV6-5	TRBJ1-1	13
TGTGCCAGCAGTCCCATAGCGGGAGGGGGTACCGGGGAGCTGTTTTTT	CASSPIAGGGTGELFF	-	TRBD2	TRBV27	TRBJ2-2	16
TGTGCCAGCAGATCTAGGGGGGGGACAGATACGCAGTATTTT	CASRSRGGTDTQYF	-	-	TRBV28	TRBJ2-3	14
TGTGCCAGCAGCCAGCGCCAGATTATGAACACTGAAGCTTTCTTT	CASSQRQIMNTEAFF	-	-	TRBV7-2	TRBJ1-1	15
TGCAGCGTTGGCGGGGGGGGCTATGGCTACACCTTC	CSVGGGGYGYTF	-	-	TRBV29-1	TRBJ1-2	12
TGTGCCAGCAGTTATGCCGGGACAGGGCGAGAGACCCAGTACTTC	CASSYAGTGRETQYF	-	TRBD1	TRBV6-5	TRBJ2-5	15
TGCGCCAGCACCCTAGGGCAGGGAACCTACGAGCAGTACTTC	CASTLGQGTYEQYF	-	-	TRBV10-2	TRBJ2-7	14
TGTGCCTGGAGTGGCAGTCCATATGGCTACACCTTC	CAWSGSPYGYTF	-	-	TRBV30	TRBJ1-2	12
TGTGCCAGCTCACCAATGTCGGGGGGCACTGAAGCTTTCTTT	CASSPMSGGTEAFF	-	-	TRBV18	TRBJ1-1	14
TGTGCCAGCAGTTTAATTACTACACTGAGCTCCTACAATGAGCAGTTCTTC	CASSLITTLSSYNEQFF	-	-	TRBV27	TRBJ2-1	17
TGTGCCAGCAGCCGTTTCCAGACAGGGAGAGCTTTCTTT	CASSRFQTGRAFF	-	TRBD1	TRBV7-8	TRBJ1-1	13
TGTGCCATCATCAGGGGTGGAAACACTGAAGCTTTCTTT	CAIIRGGNTEAFF	-	-	TRBV19	TRBJ1-1	13
TGTGCCAGCAGCTTTGGACATACCTACGAGCAGTACTTC	CASSFGHTYEQYF	-	-	TRBV7-8	TRBJ2-7	13
TGTGCCAGCAGCGTCGGTAGCCAGGGGCCCTACAATGAGCAGTTCTTC	CASSVGSQGPYNEQFF	once	-	TRBV9	TRBJ2-1	16
TGTGCCACCGTAATGGACAGGAGGACTTACAATGAGCAGTTCTTC	CATVMDRRTYNEQFF	-	TRBD1	TRBV15	TRBJ2-1	15
TGTGCCAGCAGCTTAACCGCGGGACAGGTTGGGTCCGGAGGTGGCTACACCTTC	CASSLTAGQVGSGGGYTF	-	TRBD1	TRBV7-2	TRBJ1-2	18
TGTGCCAGTAGCCAGCAAAACACCGGGGAGCTGTTTTTT	CASSQQNTGELFF	-	-	TRBV25-1	TRBJ2-2	13
TGTGCCAGCAGCCGTGCCGGGACAGTACCCTACAATGAGCAGTTCTTC	CASSRAGTVPYNEQFF	-	TRBD1	TRBV7-6	TRBJ2-1	16
TGTGCCAGCAGTTACGGGTCAGGGTCGAATTCACCCCTCCACTTT	CASSYGSGSNSPLHF	-	-	TRBV6-5	TRBJ1-6	15
TGCGCCAGCAGCTTGGTGGGGACTAGCGGGACCGGGGAGCTGTTTTTT	CASSLVGTSGTGELFF	once	TRBD2	TRBV5-1	TRBJ2-2	16
TGTGCCAGCAGCTTAGCCCGGGACAGGGCCGGGGGCCAGTACTTC	CASSLARDRAGGQYF	-	TRBD1	TRBV7-6	TRBJ2-5	15
TGTGCCAGCAGTTCGCTAGCGGAGCAGTTCTTC	CASSSLAEQFF	-	-	TRBV28	TRBJ2-1	11
TGTGCCAGCAGCTTGGGAGGAGTCGGCACAGATACGCAGTATTTT	CASSLGGVGTDTQYF	once	-	TRBV5-4	TRBJ2-3	15
TGTGCCAGCAGTTACGAGGTGTCGAGGCAGTTCTTC	CASSYEVSRQFF	-	-	TRBV6-2/TRBV6-3	TRBJ2-1	12
TGTGCCAGCAGCTTAGCCCAGGGGGCCGGGACAGATACGCAGTATTTT	CASSLAQGAGTDTQYF	-	TRBD1	TRBV7-8	TRBJ2-3	16
TGTGCCAGCAGGCGGTGGAACTATGGCTACACCTTC	CASRRWNYGYTF	few	-	TRBV2	TRBJ1-2	12
TGTGCCAGCAGGGACAGGGTTGAGTCCTATAATTCACCCCTCCACTTT	CASRDRVESYNSPLHF	-	TRBD1	TRBV28	TRBJ1-6	16
TGTGCCAGCTTGACAACAGGGGGCGTCACTGAAGCTTTCTTT	CASLTTGGVTEAFF	-	TRBD1	TRBV28	TRBJ1-1	14
TGCGCCAGCAGCTTGGTTCCGGGGGGCAGCAATCAGCCCCAGCATTTT	CASSLVPGGSNQPQHF	-	-	TRBV5-1	TRBJ1-5	16
TGTGCCAGCTCACCCTTGGGCGGAGGGGCCAAAAACATTCAGTACTTC	CASSPLGGGAKNIQYF	-	-	TRBV18	TRBJ2-4	16
TGCGCCAGCAGCCCAGGGACAGTTCCCTATGGCTACACCTTC	CASSPGTVPYGYTF	once	TRBD1	TRBV5-1	TRBJ1-2	14
TGTGCCAGCAGCTCAAACACACTAGCGGGAGAGGTTTTGAATTTT	CASSSNTLAGEVLNF	-	TRBD2	TRBV7-3	TRBJ2-3	15
TGTGCCAGCCACCAGGGGGTAAGGTCACCCCTCCACTTT	CASHQGVRSPLHF	-	TRBD1	TRBV28	TRBJ1-6	13
TGTGCCAGCAGCTTAAGGCTCCGGGACAGGGACTACAATGAGCAGTTCTTC	CASSLRLRDRDYNEQFF	-	TRBD1	TRBV7-6	TRBJ2-1	17
TGCGCCAGCAGCCAAGACATGACTAGCGGGAGCCACGAGCAGTACTTC	CASSQDMTSGSHEQYF	-	TRBD2	TRBV4-3	TRBJ2-7	16
TGTGCCAGCAGCCGTAGCGGGAAGACGCAGTATTTT	CASSRSGKTQYF	-	TRBD2	TRBV7-3	TRBJ2-3	12
TGTGCCTGGAGTGGTCAGGGGGCGTCTGAAGCTTTCTTT	CAWSGQGASEAFF	few	TRBD1	TRBV30	TRBJ1-1	13
TGTGCCTGGAGTGTATGGGGGGTCGGAAACACCATATATTTT	CAWSVWGVGNTIYF	-	-	TRBV30	TRBJ1-3	14
TGCGCCAGCAGTTCTAGACCTGGCTACAATGAGCAGTTCTTC	CASSSRPGYNEQFF	-	-	TRBV5-1	TRBJ2-1	14
TGTGCCAGCCACGAGACGACGGAGCGGGGCTACACCTTC	CASHETTERGYTF	-	-	TRBV7-9	TRBJ1-2	13
TGTGCCATAACCGGGGTTACAGGAAACACCATATATTTT	CAITGVTGNTIYF	-	-	TRBV10-3	TRBJ1-3	13
TGTGCCAGCAGTTTATGGGGGACAGGGAACACTGAAGCTTTCTTT	CASSLWGTGNTEAFF	-	TRBD1	TRBV28	TRBJ1-1	15
TGTGCCACCAGTAGTTCCAGGGTGAACACCGGGGAGCTGTTTTTT	CATSSSRVNTGELFF	-	-	TRBV24-1	TRBJ2-2	15